Listed below are T cell receptor beta chains from one sample, sequenced in a study of T cell repertoires in cytomegalovirus infection. MiXCR, run by TCRdb on the reads, gives a single entry per CDR3 protein. The sample holds roughly 140,000 distinct CDR3 sequences, 20% to 25% seen once. Input material: PBMCs. These receptors were collected from a human donor in good health (CMV status not recorded). Some clones in this sample may be carry-over from other donors' samples. The CDR3 runs from the conserved cysteine through the conserved F or W. The order of the fields is clone size, V gene, D gene, J gene, CDR3 protein, CDR3 DNA. A D gene is named only where the DNA matches it firmly. Not all rows give a size; the values are once, few, many and, for expanded clones, a class.

abundance: .
v_gene: TRBV20-1
d_gene: .
j_gene: TRBJ2-6
CDR3aa: CSAPRGLSGANVLTF
CDR3nt: TGCAGTGCCCCGAGAGGCCTCTCTGGGGCCAACGTCCTGACTTTC

abundance: many
v_gene: TRBV7-2
d_gene: TRBD2
j_gene: TRBJ2-5
CDR3aa: CASSSRTSGSKGTQYF
CDR3nt: TGTGCCAGCAGCTCACGGACTAGCGGGAGCAAGGGGACCCAGTACTTC

abundance: many
v_gene: TRBV5-6
d_gene: TRBD1
j_gene: TRBJ1-2
CDR3aa: CASSYRDRPNYGYTF
CDR3nt: TGTGCCAGCAGCTACCGGGACAGGCCTAACTATGGCTACACCTTC

abundance: few
v_gene: TRBV20-1
d_gene: TRBD1
j_gene: TRBJ2-7
CDR3aa: CSAKDRVHDEQYF
CDR3nt: TGCAGTGCTAAGGACAGGGTCCACGACGAGCAGTACTTC

abundance: few
v_gene: TRBV7-2
d_gene: .
j_gene: TRBJ2-3
CDR3aa: CASSLAAARGYTDTQYF
CDR3nt: TGTGCCAGCAGCTTAGCTGCGGCCAGGGGCTACACAGATACGCAGTATTTT

abundance: few
v_gene: TRBV12-3/TRBV12-4
d_gene: .
j_gene: TRBJ1-4
CDR3aa: CASSSGLEEKLFF
CDR3nt: TGTGCCAGCAGTTCCGGGCTGGAAGAAAAACTGTTTTTT

abundance: many
v_gene: TRBV7-2
d_gene: .
j_gene: TRBJ1-1
CDR3aa: CASSLAGMNTEAFF
CDR3nt: TGTGCCAGCAGCCTGGCGGGTATGAACACTGAAGCTTTCTTT

abundance: .
v_gene: TRBV12-3/TRBV12-4
d_gene: .
j_gene: TRBJ1-1
CDR3aa: CASSSQTNTEAFF
CDR3nt: TGTGCCAGCAGTAGTCAGACAAACACTGAAGCTTTCTTT

abundance: .
v_gene: TRBV9
d_gene: .
j_gene: TRBJ1-3
CDR3aa: CASSSGRSSGNTIYF
CDR3nt: TGTGCCAGCAGCTCGGGAAGGAGCTCTGGAAACACCATATATTTT

abundance: .
v_gene: TRBV29-1
d_gene: .
j_gene: TRBJ1-1
CDR3aa: CSVVGSSTEAFF
CDR3nt: TGCAGCGTTGTTGGCAGTTCCACTGAAGCTTTCTTT

abundance: few
v_gene: TRBV12-3/TRBV12-4
d_gene: .
j_gene: TRBJ2-2
CDR3aa: CASSLAREIGELFF
CDR3nt: TGTGCCAGCAGTTTGGCCAGGGAGATCGGGGAGCTGTTTTTT

abundance: .
v_gene: TRBV29-1
d_gene: TRBD2
j_gene: TRBJ2-5
CDR3aa: CSVGGTGRETQYF
CDR3nt: TGCAGCGTGGGGGGGACCGGGAGGGAGACCCAGTACTTC

abundance: .
v_gene: TRBV6-5
d_gene: .
j_gene: TRBJ1-1
CDR3aa: CASSYERGTEAFF
CDR3nt: TGTGCCAGCAGTTACGAGCGGGGCACTGAAGCTTTCTTT

abundance: .
v_gene: TRBV27
d_gene: .
j_gene: TRBJ1-5
CDR3aa: CASSFLGGNQPQHF
CDR3nt: TGTGCCAGCAGTTTCCTTGGCGGCAATCAGCCCCAGCATTTT

abundance: few
v_gene: TRBV7-9
d_gene: .
j_gene: TRBJ2-1
CDR3aa: CASSSDHLGQFF
CDR3nt: TGTGCCAGCAGCAGCGACCATCTAGGGCAGTTCTTC

abundance: .
v_gene: TRBV10-3
d_gene: TRBD1
j_gene: TRBJ1-2
CDR3aa: CAISESWTGTNYGYTF
CDR3nt: TGTGCCATCAGTGAGTCCTGGACAGGGACTAACTATGGCTACACCTTC

abundance: .
v_gene: TRBV6-2/TRBV6-3
d_gene: TRBD2
j_gene: TRBJ2-1
CDR3aa: CASSYPAGAVDNEQFF
CDR3nt: TGTGCCAGCAGTTACCCAGCGGGAGCCGTTGACAATGAGCAGTTCTTC

abundance: many
v_gene: TRBV6-4
d_gene: .
j_gene: TRBJ2-7
CDR3aa: CASSALTRPHEQYF
CDR3nt: TGTGCCAGCAGTGCTTTAACTAGGCCCCACGAGCAGTACTTC

abundance: .
v_gene: TRBV7-2
d_gene: TRBD2
j_gene: TRBJ2-1
CDR3aa: CASSLEGLAVPLDNEQFF
CDR3nt: TGTGCCAGCAGCTTAGAAGGACTAGCGGTCCCCTTGGACAATGAGCAGTTCTTC

abundance: .
v_gene: TRBV12-3/TRBV12-4
d_gene: TRBD2
j_gene: TRBJ2-1
CDR3aa: CASSFPHSGSLGNEQFF
CDR3nt: TGTGCCAGCAGTTTCCCACATAGCGGGAGCCTCGGCAATGAGCAGTTCTTC

abundance: few
v_gene: TRBV4-3
d_gene: TRBD2
j_gene: TRBJ2-7
CDR3aa: CASSQDRTSGIYEQYF
CDR3nt: TGCGCCAGCAGCCAAGATAGGACTAGCGGGATCTACGAGCAGTACTTC

abundance: medium-sized
v_gene: TRBV12-3/TRBV12-4
d_gene: .
j_gene: TRBJ2-5
CDR3aa: CASSFNWETQYF
CDR3nt: TGTGCCAGCAGTTTTAATTGGGAGACCCAGTACTTC

abundance: many
v_gene: TRBV7-2
d_gene: .
j_gene: TRBJ2-3
CDR3aa: CASSVYSTDTQYF
CDR3nt: TGTGCCAGCAGCGTCTACAGCACAGATACGCAGTATTTT

abundance: .
v_gene: TRBV30
d_gene: .
j_gene: TRBJ1-1
CDR3aa: CAWGVQGNTEAFF
CDR3nt: TGTGCCTGGGGTGTACAGGGGAACACTGAAGCTTTCTTT

abundance: .
v_gene: TRBV18
d_gene: .
j_gene: TRBJ1-1
CDR3aa: CASSPMTGDFMNTEAFF
CDR3nt: TGTGCCAGCTCACCTATGACAGGAGACTTCATGAACACTGAAGCTTTCTTT

abundance: many
v_gene: TRBV19
d_gene: .
j_gene: TRBJ1-2
CDR3aa: CALKPRQLGDYGYTF
CDR3nt: TGTGCCCTCAAACCCCGACAGCTTGGAGACTATGGCTACACCTTC

abundance: .
v_gene: TRBV28
d_gene: TRBD1
j_gene: TRBJ1-5
CDR3aa: CASTQQGVSNQPQHF
CDR3nt: TGTGCCAGCACACAACAGGGGGTGAGCAATCAGCCCCAGCATTTT

abundance: .
v_gene: TRBV28
d_gene: .
j_gene: TRBJ1-2
CDR3aa: CASSEDSNYGYTF
CDR3nt: TGTGCCAGCAGTGAGGACAGCAACTATGGCTACACCTTC

abundance: .
v_gene: TRBV24-1
d_gene: TRBD1
j_gene: TRBJ2-7
CDR3aa: CATSDRTGTYEQYF
CDR3nt: TGTGCCACCAGTGACCGGACAGGGACTTACGAGCAGTACTTC

abundance: .
v_gene: TRBV7-9
d_gene: .
j_gene: TRBJ2-1
CDR3aa: CASSLELRVIYNEQFF
CDR3nt: TGTGCCAGCAGCTTAGAACTCAGGGTAATCTACAATGAGCAGTTCTTC

abundance: .
v_gene: TRBV11-2
d_gene: .
j_gene: TRBJ2-7
CDR3aa: CASSQARGADLSYEQYF
CDR3nt: TGTGCCAGCAGCCAGGCAAGGGGTGCGGACTTGTCCTACGAGCAGTACTTC

abundance: few
v_gene: TRBV5-4
d_gene: .
j_gene: TRBJ2-7
CDR3aa: CASSPGLTVSSYEQYF
CDR3nt: TGTGCCAGCAGCCCGGGTCTCACAGTGTCCTCCTACGAGCAGTACTTC

abundance: many
v_gene: TRBV7-2
d_gene: TRBD2
j_gene: TRBJ2-7
CDR3aa: CASSSRGLAGNNEQYF
CDR3nt: TGTGCCAGCAGCTCCCGGGGACTAGCGGGAAACAACGAGCAGTACTTC

abundance: once
v_gene: TRBV28
d_gene: TRBD1
j_gene: TRBJ2-1
CDR3aa: CASSLGRGHPNEQFF
CDR3nt: TGTGCCAGCAGTTTAGGCAGGGGGCACCCTAATGAGCAGTTCTTC

abundance: .
v_gene: TRBV15
d_gene: TRBD1
j_gene: TRBJ2-1
CDR3aa: CATSPRTGPYNEQFF
CDR3nt: TGTGCCACCAGCCCTCGGACAGGTCCCTACAATGAGCAGTTCTTC

abundance: once
v_gene: TRBV5-4
d_gene: .
j_gene: TRBJ2-7
CDR3aa: CASSLEQHYEQYF
CDR3nt: TGTGCCAGCAGCTTGGAACAACACTACGAGCAGTACTTC

abundance: .
v_gene: TRBV7-3
d_gene: TRBD2
j_gene: TRBJ2-5
CDR3aa: CASSLTRLADGETQYF
CDR3nt: TGTGCCAGCAGCTTAACTCGACTAGCCGACGGAGAGACCCAGTACTTC

abundance: many
v_gene: TRBV4-3
d_gene: .
j_gene: TRBJ2-7
CDR3aa: CASSHQAGTGSYEQYF
CDR3nt: TGCGCCAGCAGCCATCAAGCGGGGACAGGCTCCTACGAGCAGTACTTC

abundance: many
v_gene: TRBV12-3/TRBV12-4
d_gene: .
j_gene: TRBJ2-2
CDR3aa: CASTPGPNTGELFF
CDR3nt: TGTGCCAGCACCCCGGGACCGAACACCGGGGAGCTGTTTTTT